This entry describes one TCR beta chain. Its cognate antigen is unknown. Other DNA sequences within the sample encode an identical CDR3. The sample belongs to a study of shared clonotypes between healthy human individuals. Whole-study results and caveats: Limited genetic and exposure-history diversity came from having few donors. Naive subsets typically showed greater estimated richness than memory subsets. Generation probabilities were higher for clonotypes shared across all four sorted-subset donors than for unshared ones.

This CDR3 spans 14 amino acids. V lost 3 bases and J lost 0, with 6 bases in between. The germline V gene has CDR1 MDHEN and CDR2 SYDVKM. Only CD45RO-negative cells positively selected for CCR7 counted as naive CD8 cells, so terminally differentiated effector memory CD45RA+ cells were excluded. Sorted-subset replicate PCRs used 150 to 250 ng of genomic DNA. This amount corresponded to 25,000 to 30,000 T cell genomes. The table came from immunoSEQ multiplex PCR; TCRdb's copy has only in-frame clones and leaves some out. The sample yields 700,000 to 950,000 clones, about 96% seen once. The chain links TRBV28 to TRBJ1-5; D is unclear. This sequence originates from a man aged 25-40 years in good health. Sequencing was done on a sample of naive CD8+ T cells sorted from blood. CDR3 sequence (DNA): TGTGCCAGCAGTTTTGTCGGTAGCAATCAGCCCCAGCATTTT. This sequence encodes CASSFVGSNQPQHF.